The source of this TCR beta chain is a study of control samples from healthy donors and cancer patients. The CDR3 loop spans 14 amino acids. Trimming took 5 bases from V and 8 from J, leaving 15 bases between them. Germline loops: CDR1 SGHNT, CDR2 YENEEA. Generated by immunoSEQ multiplex PCR, the TCRdb table keeps only in-frame clones and is missing some. Here the sample spans under 150,000 clones, more than 70% being singletons. What was sequenced was blood. The sequence derives from a woman aged 65 to 85 in good health. This chain joins TRBV11-3 and TRBJ2-2; D is possibly TRBD2 (5 bases). The CDR3 DNA reads as TGTGCCAGCAGCGCGTCGAGCGGAGCGGGGGAGCTGTTTTTT. Translation gives CASSASSGAGELFF.